This entry features one TCR beta chain sequence. The sample comes from a study of tumour-infiltrating T cells in Burkitt lymphoma. Study-wide context: Repertoire clonality predicted overall and progression-free survival.

Repertoires were generated with immunoSEQ multiplex PCR, while TCRdb's copy carries only in-frame clones and drops some. The sample lists some 6,300 clones, 9.5% to 13% occurring once. With 6 bases clipped from V and 6 bases from J, the junction kept 5 bases outside the gene matches. This CDR3 region has 13 residues. Germline CDR1 reads SNHLY; CDR2 reads FYNNEI. The sequencing input was tumor tissue. V usage is TRBV2 and J usage is TRBJ2-1; 7 bases line up with TRBD2. This clonotype was sampled from a human donor with diffuse large B-cell lymphoma. The CDR3 DNA is TGTGCCAGCAGCTATGGACTAGGCAATGAGCAGTTCTTC. Its translation is CASSYGLGNEQFF.